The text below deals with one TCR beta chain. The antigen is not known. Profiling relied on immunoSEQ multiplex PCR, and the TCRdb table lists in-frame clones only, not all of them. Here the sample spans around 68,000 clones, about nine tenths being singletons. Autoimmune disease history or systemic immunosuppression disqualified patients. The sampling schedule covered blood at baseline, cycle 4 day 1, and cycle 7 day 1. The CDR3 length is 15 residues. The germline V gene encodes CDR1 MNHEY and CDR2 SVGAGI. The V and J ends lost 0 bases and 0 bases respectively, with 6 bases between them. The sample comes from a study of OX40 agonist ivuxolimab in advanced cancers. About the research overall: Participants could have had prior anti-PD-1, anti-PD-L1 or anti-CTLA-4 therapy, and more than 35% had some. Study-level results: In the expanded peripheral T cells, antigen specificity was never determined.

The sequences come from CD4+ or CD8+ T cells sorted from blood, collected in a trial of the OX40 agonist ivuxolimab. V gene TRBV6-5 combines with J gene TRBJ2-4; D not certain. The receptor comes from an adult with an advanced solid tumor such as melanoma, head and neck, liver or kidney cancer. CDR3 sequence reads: CASSYSVLAKNIQYF. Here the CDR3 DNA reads TGTGCCAGCAGTTACTCCGTGTTAGCCAAAAACATTCAGTACTTC.